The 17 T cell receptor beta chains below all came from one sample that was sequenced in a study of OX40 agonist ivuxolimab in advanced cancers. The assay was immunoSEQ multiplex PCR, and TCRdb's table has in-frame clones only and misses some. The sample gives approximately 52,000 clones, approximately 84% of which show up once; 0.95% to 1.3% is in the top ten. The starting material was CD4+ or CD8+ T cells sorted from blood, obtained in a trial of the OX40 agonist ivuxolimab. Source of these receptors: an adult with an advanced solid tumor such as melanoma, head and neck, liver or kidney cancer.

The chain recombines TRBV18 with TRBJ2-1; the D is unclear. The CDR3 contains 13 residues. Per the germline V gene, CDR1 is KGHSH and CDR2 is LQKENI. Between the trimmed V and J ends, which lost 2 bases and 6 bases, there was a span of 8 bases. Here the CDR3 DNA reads TGTGCCAGCTCACCAATAGGAGCCAATGAGCAGTTCTTC. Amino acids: CASSPIGANEQFF.

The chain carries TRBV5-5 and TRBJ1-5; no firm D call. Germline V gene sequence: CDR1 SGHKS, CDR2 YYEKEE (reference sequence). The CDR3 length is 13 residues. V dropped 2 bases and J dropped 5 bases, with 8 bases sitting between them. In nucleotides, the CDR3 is TGTGCCAGCAGCTTAGGCCCGGATCAGCCCCAGCATTTT. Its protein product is CASSLGPDQPQHF.

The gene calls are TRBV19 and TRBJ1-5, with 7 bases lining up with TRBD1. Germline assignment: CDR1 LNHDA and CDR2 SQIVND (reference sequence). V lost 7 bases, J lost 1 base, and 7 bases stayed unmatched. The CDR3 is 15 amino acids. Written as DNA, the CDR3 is TGTGCCAGTACCCTGACAGGGTTAAGCAATCAGCCCCAGCATTTT. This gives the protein CASTLTGLSNQPQHF.

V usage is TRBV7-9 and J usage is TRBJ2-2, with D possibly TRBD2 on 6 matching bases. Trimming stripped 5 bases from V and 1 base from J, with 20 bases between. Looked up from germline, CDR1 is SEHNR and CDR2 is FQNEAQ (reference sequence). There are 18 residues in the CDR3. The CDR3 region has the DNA TGTGCCAGCAGCCGGGGGAGAGGGCTGGGACTGAACACCGGGGAGCTGTTTTTT. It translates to CASSRGRGLGLNTGELFF.

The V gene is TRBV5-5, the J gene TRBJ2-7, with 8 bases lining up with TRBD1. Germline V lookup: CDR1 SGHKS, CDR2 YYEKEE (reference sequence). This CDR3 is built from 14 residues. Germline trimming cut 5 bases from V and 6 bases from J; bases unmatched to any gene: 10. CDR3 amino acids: CASSYVDRAGEQYF. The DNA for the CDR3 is TGTGCCAGCAGTTACGTGGACAGGGCCGGCGAGCAGTACTTC.

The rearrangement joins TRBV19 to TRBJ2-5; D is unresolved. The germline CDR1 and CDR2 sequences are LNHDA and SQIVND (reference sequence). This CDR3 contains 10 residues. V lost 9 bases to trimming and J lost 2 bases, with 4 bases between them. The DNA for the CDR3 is TGTGCCAGCGGTCAAGAGACCCAGTACTTC. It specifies CASGQETQYF.

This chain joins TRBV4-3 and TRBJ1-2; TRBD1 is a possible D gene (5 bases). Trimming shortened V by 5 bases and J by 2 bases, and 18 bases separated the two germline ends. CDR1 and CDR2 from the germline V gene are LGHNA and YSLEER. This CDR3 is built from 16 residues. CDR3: CASSGGAPRGNYGYTF. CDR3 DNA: TGCGCCAGCAGCGGAGGGGCTCCTCGGGGGAACTATGGCTACACCTTC.

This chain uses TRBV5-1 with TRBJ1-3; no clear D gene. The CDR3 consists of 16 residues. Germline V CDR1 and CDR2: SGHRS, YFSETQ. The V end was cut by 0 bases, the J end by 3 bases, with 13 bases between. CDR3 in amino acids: CASSLAGGGFGNTIYF. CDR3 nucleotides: TGCGCCAGCAGCTTGGCCGGAGGAGGGTTTGGAAACACCATATATTTT.

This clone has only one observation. Written as DNA, the CDR3 is TGTGCCAGCAGCTTAAGCGGGAGGGCGAGGAACATTCAGTACTTC. It encodes CASSLSGRARNIQYF. The chain joins TRBV5-8 to TRBJ2-4; 10 bases agree with TRBD2. Looked up from germline, CDR1 is SGHTS and CDR2 is YDEGEE. The CDR3 runs 15 residues. V was clipped by 2 bases and J by 7 bases; unmatched bases: 6. Full variable domain (outside the CDR3, taken from reference TRBV5-8 and TRBJ2-4): EAGVTQSPTHLIKTRGQQATLRCSPISGHTSVYWYQQALGLGLQFLLWYDEGEERNRGNFPPRFSGRQFPNYSSELNVNALELEDSALYLCASSLSGRARNIQYFGAGTRLSVL.

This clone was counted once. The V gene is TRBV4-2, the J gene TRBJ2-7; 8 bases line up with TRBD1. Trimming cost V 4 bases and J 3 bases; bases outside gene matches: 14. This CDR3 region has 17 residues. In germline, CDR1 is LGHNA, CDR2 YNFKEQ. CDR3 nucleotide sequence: TGTGCCAGCAGCCCCGAGGAGAGGGCGGGACAGGTCTACGAGCAGTACTTC. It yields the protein CASSPEERAGQVYEQYF.

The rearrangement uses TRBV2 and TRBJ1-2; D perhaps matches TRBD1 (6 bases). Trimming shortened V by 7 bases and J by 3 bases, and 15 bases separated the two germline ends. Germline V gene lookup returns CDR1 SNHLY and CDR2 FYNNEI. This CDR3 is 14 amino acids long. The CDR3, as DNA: TGTGCCAGCAATGCGAGGGGGGGCGACTATGGCTACACCTTC. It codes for CASNARGGDYGYTF.

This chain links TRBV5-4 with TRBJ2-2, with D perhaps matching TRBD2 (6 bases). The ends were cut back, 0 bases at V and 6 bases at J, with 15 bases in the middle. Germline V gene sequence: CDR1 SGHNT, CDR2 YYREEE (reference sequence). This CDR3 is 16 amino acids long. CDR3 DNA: TGTGCCAGCAGCTTGGGGGGGGTAACAGGCGCCGGGGAGCTGTTTTTT. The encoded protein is CASSLGGVTGAGELFF.

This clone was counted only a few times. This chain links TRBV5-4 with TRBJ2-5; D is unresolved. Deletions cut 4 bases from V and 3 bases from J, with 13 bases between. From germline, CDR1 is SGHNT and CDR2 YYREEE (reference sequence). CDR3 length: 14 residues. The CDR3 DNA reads TGTGCCAGCAGCCCTGAGTGGTCCAAAGAGACCCAGTACTTC. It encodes CASSPEWSKETQYF.

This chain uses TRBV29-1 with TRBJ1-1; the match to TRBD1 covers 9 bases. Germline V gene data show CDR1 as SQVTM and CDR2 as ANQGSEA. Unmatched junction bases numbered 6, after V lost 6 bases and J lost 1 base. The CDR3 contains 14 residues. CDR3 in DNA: TGCAGCGTGCCGACAGGGGGGCCGAACACTGAAGCTTTCTTT. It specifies CSVPTGGPNTEAFF.

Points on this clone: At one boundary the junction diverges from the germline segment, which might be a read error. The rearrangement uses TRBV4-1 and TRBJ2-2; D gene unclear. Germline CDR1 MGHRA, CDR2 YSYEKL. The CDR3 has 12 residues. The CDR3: CVSSRNTGELFF. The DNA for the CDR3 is TGCGTCAGCAGCAGGAACACCGGGGAGCTGTTTTTT.

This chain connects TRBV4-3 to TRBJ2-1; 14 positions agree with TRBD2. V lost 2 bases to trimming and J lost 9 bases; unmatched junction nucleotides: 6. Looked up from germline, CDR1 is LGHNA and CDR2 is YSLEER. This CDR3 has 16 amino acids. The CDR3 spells CASSQLGLAGVSEQFF. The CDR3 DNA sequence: TGCGCCAGCAGCCAATTGGGACTAGCGGGAGTTAGTGAGCAGTTCTTC.

This CDR3 reads CASSLAGNGANVLTF. In DNA form, the CDR3 reads TGCGCCAGCAGCTTGGCGGGTAATGGGGCCAACGTCCTGACTTTC. V gene TRBV5-1 combines with J gene TRBJ2-6, with no clear D. Germline CDR1 and CDR2: SGHRS and YFSETQ. Trimming removed 0 bases from V and 3 bases from J, with 7 bases in between. The CDR3 sequence is 15 residues long.